The present entry profiles one T cell receptor (beta chain) with its context. Its antigen is as yet unknown. This record belongs to a study of cytomegalovirus exposure and HLA in healthy donors. Study-wide results and limits: There were some public TCRs occurring in many donors, but most TCR sequences were rare.

The length of the CDR3 is 15 residues. Germline lookup yields CDR1 MNHEY and CDR2 SMNVEV (reference sequence). Trimming shortened V by 2 bases and J by 5 bases, and 15 bases separated the two germline ends. TCRdb's copy holds only in-frame clones and misses some; the assay was immunoSEQ multiplex PCR. The sample includes some 150,000 clones, around 90% of them seen just once. This clonotype was sampled from a man aged 18 to 29 in good health and CMV-seronegative. Sequencing used PBMCs. The chain uses TRBV27 and TRBJ1-1; no definite D call. The CDR3 nucleotides read TGTGCCAGCAGTTTAACGGCGGGCGGGGTGACTGAAGCTTTCTTT. As protein: CASSLTAGGVTEAFF.